This T cell receptor (beta chain) was profiled in a study of identical twins. TCRdb recomputed calls from the 5' RACE reads with MiXCR, one row per CDR3 protein. The sample has around 490,000 distinct CDR3 sequences; approximately 14% are singletons. J was trimmed by 4 bases and V by 4 bases; bases with no gene match: 12. Germline loops: CDR1 GTSNPN, CDR2 SVGIG (reference sequence). This CDR3 region has 16 residues. These data also formed part of another study, on yellow fever vaccine responses in identical twins. This second study says: Reports say the vaccine T cell response in twins looked partly convergent and partly personalized.

This clonotype was obtained from a woman under 30 in good health. The chain joins TRBV30 to TRBJ2-3; 9 bases map to TRBD1. Specimen: CD4+ T cells sorted from blood. In nucleotides, the CDR3 is TGTGCCTGGACCCAAAGCCGGACAGGGGAACCAGATACGCAGTATTTT. Its protein is CAWTQSRTGEPDTQYF.